This TCR beta chain was sequenced for a study of T cell responses to AZD1222 COVID-19 vaccine. Whole-study context: Timing groups of about 4 and about 12 weeks for second doses were pooled.

As regards this clone: Sequence at one end of the junction differs from germline and may be a read error.

The V gene's germline CDR1 is SSHAT and CDR2 FNYEAQ (reference sequence). This CDR3 is built from 13 residues. Profiling relied on immunoSEQ multiplex PCR, and the TCRdb table lists in-frame clones only, not all of them. The sample yields about 96,000 clones, approximately 87% seen once. The TCR originated in an adult in good health. This sample comprised peripheral blood, obtained on day 0 of AZD1222 vaccination. The chain carries TRBV7-7 and TRBJ2-2; D uncertain. Written as DNA, the CDR3 is TGTGCTAGCAGCCTAGGCAACACCGGGGAGCTGTTTTTT. Encoded protein: CASSLGNTGELFF.